The next 31 T cell receptor beta chains were all read from a single sample in a study of shared clonotypes between healthy human individuals. Produced via immunoSEQ multiplex PCR; TCRdb's table is partial and in-frame only. This sample yields about 1.5 million clones, of which roughly 96% are seen a single time; roughly 1.1% belongs to the top ten. The sample taken for sequencing was naive CD4+ T cells sorted from blood. Regarding subset: CD45RA+ positively selected. Receptor source: a man younger than 45 in good health.

The gene calls are TRBV28 and TRBJ1-1; D might be TRBD1 (6 bases). The germline V gene has CDR1 MDHEN and CDR2 SYDVKM. The CDR3 is 14 residues long. With 5 bases removed from V and 3 bases from J, the gap between germline ends came to 13 bases. As DNA, the CDR3 is TGTGCCAGCAGTGTGACAGGTCGGGACACTGAAGCTTTCTTT. It encodes CASSVTGRDTEAFF.

The V and J genes are TRBV14 and TRBJ1-1, with unresolved D. The germline CDR1 and CDR2 sequences are SGHDN and FVKESK. V was cut by 0 bases and J by 4 bases, with 15 bases left in between. The CDR3 sequence is 16 residues long. The CDR3 loop is CASSQDHPGFGTEAFF. As DNA, the CDR3 is TGTGCCAGCAGCCAAGATCACCCCGGGTTCGGCACTGAAGCTTTCTTT.

Comments on this clone: This sample includes further DNA sequences coding for the same CDR3. The chain combines TRBV7-2 with TRBJ2-5; D not resolved. The ends were cut back, 0 bases at V and 0 bases at J, with 5 bases in the middle. Germline V CDR1 and CDR2: SGHTA, FQGNSA. This CDR3 comprises 14 residues. CDR3 sequence: CASSLAGNQETQYF. The CDR3 nucleotides read TGTGCCAGCAGCTTAGCGGGCAACCAAGAGACCCAGTACTTC.

The chain employs TRBV2 and TRBJ1-4, with unresolved D. Germline V CDR1 and CDR2: SNHLY, FYNNEI. Between the trimmed V and J ends, which lost 5 bases and 7 bases, there was a span of 8 bases. This CDR3 spans 12 amino acids. In DNA, the CDR3 is TGTGCCAGCAGTACGGACGGTGAAAAACTGTTTTTT. This codes for CASSTDGEKLFF.

This clone has just one count. The V call is TRBV6-1, the J call TRBJ1-5, with D possibly being TRBD1 (5 bases). Germline lookup yields CDR1 MNHNS and CDR2 SASEGT. The CDR3 runs 15 residues. V shed 2 bases and J shed 5 bases, with 13 bases lying between them. The CDR3 region is CASSERQGNYQPQHF. CDR3 coding DNA: TGTGCCAGCAGTGAACGGCAGGGCAACTATCAGCCCCAGCATTTT.

The chain combines TRBV19 with TRBJ2-4, with D unclear. Germline values: CDR1 LNHDA, CDR2 SQIVND (reference sequence). Trimming cost V 4 bases and J 0 bases, with 10 bases left between them. The CDR3 extends over 15 amino acids. CDR3 sequence: CASSRLGLAKNIQYF. In DNA, the CDR3 is TGTGCCAGTAGTAGATTAGGATTAGCCAAAAACATTCAGTACTTC.

The chain joins TRBV18 to TRBJ1-4; weak D call: TRBD1 (6 bases). This CDR3 comprises 13 residues. Trimming took off 3 bases at V and 8 bases at J, with 10 bases between the two ends. The V gene's germline CDR1 is KGHSH and CDR2 LQKENI. In DNA, the CDR3 is TGTGCCAGCTCACCGAAACAGGGAGAAAAACTGTTTTTT. This codes for CASSPKQGEKLFF. Combining the CDR3 with reference TRBV18 and TRBJ1-4 gives the whole variable domain NAGVMQNPRHLVRRRGQEARLRCSPMKGHSHVYWYRQLPEEGLKFMVYLQKENIIDESGMPKERFSAEFPKEGPSILRIQQVVRGDSAAYFCASSPKQGEKLFFGSGTQLSVL.

The chain uses TRBV7-2 and TRBJ2-3, with 8 bases fitting TRBD2. This CDR3 comprises 14 residues. V lost 5 bases to trimming and J lost 4 bases; unmatched junction nucleotides: 5. The germline V gene has CDR1 SGHTA and CDR2 FQGNSA. The CDR3 nucleotides read TGTGCCAGCAGCCCCAAGCGGGAGTCAGATACGCAGTATTTT. It encodes CASSPKRESDTQYF.

The V call is TRBV14, the J call TRBJ2-1, with 9 bases identical to TRBD2. The J segment lost 0 bases and the V segment lost 8 bases, leaving 8 bases of the junction unmatched. The CDR3 runs 16 residues. The germline V gene encodes CDR1 SGHDN and CDR2 FVKESK. The CDR3 sequence is CASGGFSGSSYNEQFF. CDR3 in DNA: TGTGCCAGCGGGGGCTTTAGCGGGAGCTCCTACAATGAGCAGTTCTTC.

This chain's CDR3 is CASSPTDGYEQYF. In nucleotides, the CDR3 is TGTGCCAGCAGTCCTACCGACGGTTACGAGCAGTACTTC. The chain carries TRBV28 and TRBJ2-7; no firm D call. From germline, CDR1 is MDHEN and CDR2 SYDVKM. The CDR3 is 13 amino acids. Trimming took off 5 bases at V and 4 bases at J, with 12 bases between the two ends.

The rearrangement uses TRBV28 and TRBJ1-1, with TRBD1 matching 12 bases. V gave up 2 bases and J gave up 5 bases; unmatched junction bases: 12. The CDR3 length is 18 residues. Germline-derived CDR1 and CDR2 are MDHEN and SYDVKM. CDR3 in amino acids: CASSLMGQGAHGKTEAFF. The CDR3 DNA follows: TGTGCCAGCAGTTTAATGGGACAGGGGGCGCATGGAAAGACTGAAGCTTTCTTT.

The chain links TRBV9 to TRBJ2-1; tentatively, D is TRBD2 (5 bases). The V end lost 4 bases, the J end lost 4 bases, and 12 bases lay between the germline ends. The CDR3 spans 14 residues. Germline values: CDR1 SGDLS, CDR2 YYNGEE. CDR3 sequence reads: CASSRQLGYNEQFF. The DNA of the CDR3 is TGTGCCAGCAGCCGTCAACTAGGGTACAATGAGCAGTTCTTC. Based on the CDR3 plus reference TRBV9 and TRBJ2-1, the full variable domain is DSGVTQTPKHLITATGQRVTLRCSPRSGDLSVYWYQQSLDQGLQFLIQYYNGEERAKGNILERFSAQQFPDLHSELNLSSLELGDSALYFCASSRQLGYNEQFFGPGTRLTVL.

The rearrangement joins TRBV28 to TRBJ2-5, with 9 bases aligning to TRBD1. The CDR3 has 13 amino acids. V trimming: 6 bases; J trimming: 6 bases; junction bases outside the gene matches: 5. Germline V lookup: CDR1 MDHEN, CDR2 SYDVKM. The CDR3 spells CASRWTGEKTQYF. The CDR3 DNA is TGTGCCAGCAGGTGGACAGGGGAGAAGACCCAGTACTTC.

This chain uses TRBV9 with TRBJ1-1; D possibly corresponds to TRBD1 (5 bases). V shed 4 bases and J shed 0 bases, with 10 bases lying between them. The CDR3 is 14 amino acids. Germline V gives CDR1 SGDLS, CDR2 YYNGEE. DNA for the CDR3: TGTGCCAGCAGCCTCGACAGCTTGAACACTGAAGCTTTCTTT. Translation: CASSLDSLNTEAFF.

This clone has just one count. The chain is built from TRBV7-9 and TRBJ2-1, with 10 positions matching TRBD2. After removal of 5 bases from V and 6 bases from J, the junction contained 4 bases not matched to a gene. Germline CDR1 is SEHNR and CDR2 is FQNEAQ (reference sequence). The CDR3 is 14 residues long. For the CDR3, the DNA is TGTGCCAGCAGCCTCCGACTAGCGGGCAATGAGCAGTTCTTC. It yields the protein CASSLRLAGNEQFF.

This clone was recorded only once. The chain has TRBV20-1 and TRBJ2-5, with unresolved D. CDR3 length: 11 residues. V lost 8 bases and J 1 base, leaving 8 bases between the germline ends. CDR1 is DFQATT, CDR2 SNEGSKA, per germline (reference sequence). This CDR3 reads CSPESQETQYF. CDR3 nucleotides: TGCAGTCCGGAGTCCCAAGAGACCCAGTACTTC.

This chain joins TRBV7-4 and TRBJ2-1; no definite D call. CDR1 and CDR2 from the germline V gene are SGHVT and SQSDAQ. This CDR3 has 11 residues. V was pared by 5 bases and J by 5 bases, with 4 bases between. The CDR3 loop reads CASSRDNEQFF. The CDR3 nucleotides are TGTGCCAGCAGCAGGGACAATGAGCAGTTCTTC.

This chain joins TRBV5-5 and TRBJ1-1; D gene uncertain. CDR1 is SGHKS, CDR2 YYEKEE, per germline (reference sequence). The CDR3 has 14 amino acids. Trimming pared 3 bases from V and 0 bases from J, leaving 9 bases between. Here the CDR3 reads CASSSRPMNTEAFF. The CDR3 bases are TGTGCCAGCAGCTCTCGACCCATGAACACTGAAGCTTTCTTT. Drawing the rest from reference TRBV5-5 and TRBJ1-1, the complete variable domain is DAGVTQSPTHLIKTRGQQVTLRCSPISGHKSVSWYQQVLGQGPQFIFQYYEKEERGRGNFPDRFSARQFPNYSSELNVNALLLGDSALYLCASSSRPMNTEAFFGQGTRLTVV.

This chain joins TRBV9 and TRBJ2-7; tentative D call: TRBD1 (6 bases). Germline V gene sequence: CDR1 SGDLS, CDR2 YYNGEE. The CDR3 spans 13 residues. V lost 0 bases and J lost 12, with 16 bases in between. CDR3: CASSVADQGQTYF. The CDR3 DNA is TGTGCCAGCAGCGTAGCTGACCAGGGACAAACGTACTTC.

The V gene is TRBV5-1, the J gene TRBJ2-1; TRBD2 agrees at 7 bases. The V segment lost 4 bases and the J segment 0 bases; nucleotides outside the gene matches: 4. The V gene's germline CDR1 is SGHRS and CDR2 YFSETQ. The CDR3 contains 15 residues. CDR3 nucleotides: TGCGCCAGCAGCACTAGCGATAGCTCCTACAATGAGCAGTTCTTC. Encoded protein: CASSTSDSSYNEQFF.

The chain uses TRBV15 and TRBJ1-1; TRBD1 agrees at 9 bases. Looked up from germline, CDR1 is LNHNV and CDR2 is YYDKDF (reference sequence). This CDR3 region has 16 residues. V trimming: 3 bases; J trimming: 4 bases; junction bases outside the gene matches: 9. The CDR3 DNA sequence: TGTGCCACCAGCAGGAGAGCCGGGACAGGGCTCACTGAAGCTTTCTTT. Protein product: CATSRRAGTGLTEAFF.

The CDR3 protein is CSVGSGELFF. The CDR3 coding sequence is TGCAGCGTTGGGTCGGGGGAGCTGTTTTTT. V gene TRBV29-1 combines with J gene TRBJ2-2; D gene unclear. V shed 4 bases and J shed 8 bases, with 5 bases lying between them. Germline V gene lookup returns CDR1 SQVTM and CDR2 ANQGSEA. The CDR3 covers 10 residues.

The chain couples TRBV5-1 to TRBJ1-1, with 8 bases matching TRBD1. V shed 4 bases and J 1 base; nucleotides not matched to a gene: 12. Germline values: CDR1 SGHRS, CDR2 YFSETQ. This CDR3 comprises 17 residues. Written as DNA, the CDR3 is TGCGCCAGCAGCACCGGACAGGGAGGGGCTAGGAACACTGAAGCTTTCTTT. It translates to CASSTGQGGARNTEAFF.

The J gene is TRBJ2-3, the V gene TRBV10-1, with 8 bases aligning to TRBD2. The CDR3 contains 16 residues. V was pared by 8 bases and J by 3 bases, with 13 bases of the junction left unmatched. Germline loops: CDR1 WNHNN, CDR2 SYGVQD (reference sequence). The DNA of the CDR3 is TGCGCCAGCTCCGGTCGGGCTAGCGGGTTTACAGATACGCAGTATTTT. Protein product: CASSGRASGFTDTQYF.

Note on this clone: The same CDR3 arises from other DNA sequences in this sample as well. The rearrangement joins TRBV15 to TRBJ2-7, with D tentatively TRBD1 or TRBD2 (6 bases each). The germline CDR1 and CDR2 sequences are LNHNV and YYDKDF (reference sequence). This CDR3 spans 14 amino acids. Trimming pared 0 bases from V and 3 bases from J, leaving 9 bases between. CDR3 region: CATSREGGGYEQYF. DNA of the CDR3: TGTGCCACCAGCAGAGAAGGAGGGGGCTACGAGCAGTACTTC.

V is TRBV2 and J is TRBJ2-7; 8 bases are a match to TRBD2. Germline assignment: CDR1 SNHLY and CDR2 FYNNEI. The CDR3 runs 14 residues. Trimming at V came to 1 base and at J to 6 bases, leaving 5 bases not matched to a gene. The DNA for the CDR3 is TGTGCCAGCAGTGAAGAGTCGGGAGGGGGCGAGCAGTACTTC. It translates to CASSEESGGGEQYF.

This clone showed up just once. The CDR3 region is CASSLGPGQRNIQYF. CDR3 in DNA: TGCGCCAGCAGCTTGGGACCGGGACAGAGAAACATTCAGTACTTC. The chain has TRBV5-1 and TRBJ2-4; TRBD1 agrees at 7 bases. V shed 0 bases, J shed 6 bases, and the junction held 6 bases outside the gene matches. The CDR3 totals 15 residues. The germline gives CDR1 SGHRS, CDR2 YFSETQ.

The chain employs TRBV28 and TRBJ1-1; D might be TRBD1 (6 bases). This CDR3 region has 15 residues. Germline V gene sequence: CDR1 MDHEN, CDR2 SYDVKM. V lost 1 base and J lost 1, with 10 bases in between. CDR3 in amino acids: CASSLSGAKNTEAFF. The DNA for the CDR3 is TGTGCCAGCAGTTTATCAGGGGCCAAGAACACTGAAGCTTTCTTT.

The sample holds one count of this clone. As DNA, the CDR3 is TGTGCCAGCAGCAAGCGCCGGGATATAATGAGGGAGACCCAGTACTTC. It encodes CASSKRRDIMRETQYF. The J gene is TRBJ2-5, the V gene TRBV7-8, with D tentatively TRBD2 (5 bases). The V end was cut by 5 bases, the J end by 5 bases, with 21 bases between. CDR1 SGHVS and CDR2 FQNEAQ come from the germline V gene. There are 16 residues in the CDR3. Combining the CDR3 with reference TRBV7-8 and TRBJ2-5 gives the whole variable domain GAGVSQSPRYKVAKRGQDVALRCDPISGHVSLFWYQQALGQGPEFLTYFQNEAQLDKSGLPSDRFFAERPEGSVSTLKIQRTQQEDSAVYLCASSKRRDIMRETQYFGPGTRLLVL.

This clone was counted only a few times. The rearrangement links TRBV20-1 to TRBJ1-2; 7 bases line up with TRBD1. V trimming: 8 bases; J trimming: 4 bases; junction bases outside the gene matches: 4. The germline CDR1 and CDR2 sequences are DFQATT and SNEGSKA (reference sequence). This CDR3 region has 11 residues. CDR3 protein: CSTGQSYGYTF. CDR3 bases: TGCAGTACGGGACAGTCCTATGGCTACACCTTC.

The chain joins TRBV5-8 to TRBJ1-1, with a possible D match to TRBD1 (5 bases). CDR3 length equals 15 residues. Trimming shortened V by 4 bases and J by 0 bases, and 13 bases separated the two germline ends. CDR1 is SGHTS and CDR2 is YDEGEE in the germline V gene. The CDR3 sequence is CASSRYSGVNTEAFF. The CDR3 DNA follows: TGTGCCAGCAGCAGATACTCGGGGGTGAACACTGAAGCTTTCTTT. Combining the CDR3 with reference TRBV5-8 and TRBJ1-1 gives the whole variable domain EAGVTQSPTHLIKTRGQQATLRCSPISGHTSVYWYQQALGLGLQFLLWYDEGEERNRGNFPPRFSGRQFPNYSSELNVNALELEDSALYLCASSRYSGVNTEAFFGQGTRLTVV.